Reported below is one T cell receptor (beta chain). Its antigen is as yet unknown. The record originates from a study of identical twins. Regarding the study as a whole: Researchers reported excess low generation probability among twin-shared out-of-frame alpha sequences. Modelling approaches yielded underestimates of out-of-frame TCR alpha sharing between monozygotic twins. Rather than following the same donors, the conclusions depended on cross-sectional statistical analysis.

cDNA carried unique molecular identifiers, and a universal primer site was added by template switching. Each CDR3 protein is one row after TCRdb ran MiXCR on the 5' RACE reads. The sample shows around 480,000 distinct CDR3 sequences, 14% of them seen only once. Germline V gene data show CDR1 as DFQATT and CDR2 as SNEGSKA (reference sequence). This CDR3 has 14 amino acids. The V gene lost 6 bases and the J gene lost 9 bases, with 23 bases spanning the gap. The sample also formed part of further work on yellow fever vaccine responses in identical twins.

The sequence was collected from a woman aged 18-29 years in good health. The chain uses TRBV20-1 and TRBJ2-5; D might be TRBD2 (5 bases). Sequenced sample: CD4+ T cells sorted from blood. CDR3 amino acids: CSAGLRALAVSQYF. CDR3 in DNA: TGCAGTGCCGGTCTGAGGGCGCTAGCAGTATCCCAGTACTTC.